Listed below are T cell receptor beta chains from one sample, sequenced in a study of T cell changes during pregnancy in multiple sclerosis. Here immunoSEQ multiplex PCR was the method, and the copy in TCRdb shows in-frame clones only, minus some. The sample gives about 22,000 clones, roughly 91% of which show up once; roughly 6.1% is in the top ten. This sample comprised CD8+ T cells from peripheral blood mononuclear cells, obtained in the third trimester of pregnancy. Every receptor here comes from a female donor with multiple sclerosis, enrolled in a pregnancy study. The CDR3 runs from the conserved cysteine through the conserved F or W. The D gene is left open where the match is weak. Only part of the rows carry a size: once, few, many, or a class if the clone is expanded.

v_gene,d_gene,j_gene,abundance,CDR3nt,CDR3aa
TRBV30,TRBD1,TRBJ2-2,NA,TGTGCCGGCCGGGACAGGGGAACCGGGGAGCTGTTTTTT,CAGRDRGTGELFF
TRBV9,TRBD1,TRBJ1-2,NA,TGTGCCAGCAGCACGACAGGGCTCCGCTACACCTTC,CASSTTGLRYTF
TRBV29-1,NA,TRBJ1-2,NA,TGCAGCGTTGATCCGGGGGAGAACTATGGCTACACCTTC,CSVDPGENYGYTF
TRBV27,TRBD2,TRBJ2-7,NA,TGTGCCAGCAGCACACTAGCGGGAGGGGAAGAGCAGTACTTC,CASSTLAGGEEQYF
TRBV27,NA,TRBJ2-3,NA,TGTGCCAGCGTACTCCCCCAAGGCGGCAGAACCTTAGATACGCAGTATTTT,CASVLPQGGRTLDTQYF
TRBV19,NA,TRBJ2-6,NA,TGTGCCAGTAGTATATGGGGGGCTGGGGCCAACGTCCTGACTTTC,CASSIWGAGANVLTF
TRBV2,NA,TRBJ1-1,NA,TGTGCCAGCATATTAGGAGCAAGAAAAGCTTTCTTT,CASILGARKAFF
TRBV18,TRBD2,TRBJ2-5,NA,TGTGCCAGCTCACCACCGAGCGGGGGTCCCAGTGGAGAGACCCAGTACTTC,CASSPPSGGPSGETQYF
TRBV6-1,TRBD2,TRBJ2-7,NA,TGTGCCAGCAGTGAACTAGCGGGGAGCTCCTACGAGCAGTACTTC,CASSELAGSSYEQYF
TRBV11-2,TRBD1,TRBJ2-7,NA,TGTGCCAGCAGCACCCGGGACAGGGGCACGCACGAGCAGTACTTC,CASSTRDRGTHEQYF
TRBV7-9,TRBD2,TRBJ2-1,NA,TGTGCCAGCAGCCGGACTAGCGGGATCCCCAATGAGCAGTTCTTC,CASSRTSGIPNEQFF
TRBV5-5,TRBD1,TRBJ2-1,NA,TGTGCCAGCAGCTCCCGGGACAGGGATTACAATGAGCAGTTCTTC,CASSSRDRDYNEQFF
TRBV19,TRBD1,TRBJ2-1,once,TGTGCCAGTAGTATGACAGGGGGTTACAATGAGCAGTTCTTC,CASSMTGGYNEQFF